This TCR beta chain originates from a study of identical twins. This CDR3 is built from 18 residues. The trim removed 3 bases at V and 5 bases at J, leaving 9 bases unmatched. Germline values: CDR1 KGHDR, CDR2 SFDVKD. Findings and caveats of the study: The presence of invariant MAIT and iNKT cells could partly confound analyses of zero-insertion sequences.

Template switching supplied a universal primer site; unique molecular identifiers were carried on the cDNA. TCRdb called the 5' RACE reads again in MiXCR, with one record for every CDR3 protein. This sample has about 890,000 distinct CDR3 sequences; 9% to 15% occur once, and the top ten carry around 1.6%. A remark on this clonotype: Its antigen is as yet unknown.

The same sample was also used in a study of yellow fever vaccine responses in identical twins. This second study notes: Twins reportedly showed a vaccine T cell response that seemed partly convergent and partly personalized.

The sequenced sample was PBMCs. The clonotype originates from a woman younger than 35 in good health. The chain has TRBV24-1 and TRBJ2-3; 14 bases fit TRBD2. The CDR3 bases are TGTGCCACCAGTGATCCGGGACTAGCGGGGGAACGGGGAGATACGCAGTATTTT. This encodes CATSDPGLAGERGDTQYF.